This TCR beta chain was identified in a study of cytomegalovirus exposure and HLA in healthy donors. Unmatched junction bases numbered 1, after V lost 6 bases and J lost 1 base. The CDR3 covers 14 residues. Germline lookup yields CDR1 SGDLS and CDR2 YYNGEE. Using immunoSEQ multiplex PCR, the repertoire was profiled, and TCRdb retains in-frame clones only, with some absent. The data hold a few hundred thousand clones, with just over 85% observed a single time. The sequence was collected from a woman younger than 30 in good health and CMV-seronegative. The rearrangement links TRBV9 to TRBJ2-3; 11 bases align to TRBD2. Material for sequencing was PBMCs. The CDR3 DNA reads as TGTGCCAGCAAGGGACTAGCGGGCACAGATACGCAGTATTTT. It is translated as CASKGLAGTDTQYF.